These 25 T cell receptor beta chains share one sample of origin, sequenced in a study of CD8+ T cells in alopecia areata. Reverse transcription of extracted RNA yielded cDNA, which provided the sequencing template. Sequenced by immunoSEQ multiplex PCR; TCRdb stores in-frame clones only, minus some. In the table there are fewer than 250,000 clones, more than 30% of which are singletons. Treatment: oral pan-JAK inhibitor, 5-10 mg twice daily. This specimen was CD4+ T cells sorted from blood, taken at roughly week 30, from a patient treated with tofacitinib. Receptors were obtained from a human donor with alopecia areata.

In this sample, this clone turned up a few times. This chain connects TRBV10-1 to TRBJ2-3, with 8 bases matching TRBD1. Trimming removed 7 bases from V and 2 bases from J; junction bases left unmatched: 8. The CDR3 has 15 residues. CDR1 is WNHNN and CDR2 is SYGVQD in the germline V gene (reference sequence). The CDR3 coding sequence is TGCGCCAGCACCCCGACAGGGGCCCACACAGATACGCAGTATTTT. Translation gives CASTPTGAHTDTQYF.

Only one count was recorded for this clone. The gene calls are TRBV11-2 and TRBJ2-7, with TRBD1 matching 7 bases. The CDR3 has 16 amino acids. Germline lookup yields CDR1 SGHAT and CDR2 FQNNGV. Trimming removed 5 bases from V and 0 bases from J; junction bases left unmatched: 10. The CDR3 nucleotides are TGTGCCAGCAGCCAAGCATACAGGGGAGACTCCTACGAGCAGTACTTC. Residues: CASSQAYRGDSYEQYF.

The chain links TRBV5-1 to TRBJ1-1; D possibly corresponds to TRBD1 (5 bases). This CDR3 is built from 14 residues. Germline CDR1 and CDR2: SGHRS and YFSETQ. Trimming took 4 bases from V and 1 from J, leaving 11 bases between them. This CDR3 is CASSTSDTNTEAFF. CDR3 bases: TGCGCCAGCAGCACCTCGGACACGAACACTGAAGCTTTCTTT.

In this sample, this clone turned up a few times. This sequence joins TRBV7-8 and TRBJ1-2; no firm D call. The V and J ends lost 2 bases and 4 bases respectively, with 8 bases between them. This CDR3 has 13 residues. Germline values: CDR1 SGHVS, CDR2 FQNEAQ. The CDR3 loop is CASSLNPTYGYTF. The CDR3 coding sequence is TGTGCCAGCAGCTTAAACCCGACCTATGGCTACACCTTC.

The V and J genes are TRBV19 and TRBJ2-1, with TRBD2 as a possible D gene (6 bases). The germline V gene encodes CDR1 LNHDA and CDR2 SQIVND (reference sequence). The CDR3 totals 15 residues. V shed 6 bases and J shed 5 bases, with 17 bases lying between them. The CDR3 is CASSPTGGTHNEQFF. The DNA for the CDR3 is TGTGCCAGTAGCCCTACTGGGGGGACCCACAATGAGCAGTTCTTC.

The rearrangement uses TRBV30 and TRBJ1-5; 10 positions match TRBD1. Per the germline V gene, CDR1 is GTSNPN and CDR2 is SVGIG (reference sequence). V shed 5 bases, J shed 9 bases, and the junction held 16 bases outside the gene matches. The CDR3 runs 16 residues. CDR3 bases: TGTGCCTGGGGGATCCGGGACAGGGGCGGGATGCGGCCCCAGCATTTT. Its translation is CAWGIRDRGGMRPQHF.

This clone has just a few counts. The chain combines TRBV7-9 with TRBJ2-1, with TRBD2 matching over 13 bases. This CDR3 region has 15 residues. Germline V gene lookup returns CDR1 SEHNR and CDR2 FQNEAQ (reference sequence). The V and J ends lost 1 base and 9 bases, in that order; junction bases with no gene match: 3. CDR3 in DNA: TGTGCCAGCAGCTTAGAGGGACTAGCGGGGACTGAGCAGTTCTTC. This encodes CASSLEGLAGTEQFF.

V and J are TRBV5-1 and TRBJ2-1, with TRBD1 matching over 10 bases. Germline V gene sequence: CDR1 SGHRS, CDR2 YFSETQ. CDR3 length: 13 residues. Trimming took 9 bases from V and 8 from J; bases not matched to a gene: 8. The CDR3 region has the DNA TGCGCCACGGGGGACAGGGGTGGCCATGAGCAGTTCTTC. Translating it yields CATGDRGGHEQFF.

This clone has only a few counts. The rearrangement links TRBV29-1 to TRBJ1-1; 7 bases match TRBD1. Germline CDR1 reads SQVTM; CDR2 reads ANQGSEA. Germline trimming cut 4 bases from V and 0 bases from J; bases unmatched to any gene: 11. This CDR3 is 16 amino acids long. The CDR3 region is CSVGGTGTAMNTEAFF. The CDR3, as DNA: TGCAGCGTTGGGGGGACCGGGACAGCTATGAACACTGAAGCTTTCTTT. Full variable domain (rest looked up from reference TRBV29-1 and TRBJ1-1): SAVISQKPSRDICQRGTSLTIQCQVDSQVTMMFWYRQQPGQSLTLIATANQGSEATYESGFVIDKFPISRPNLTFSTLTVSNMSPEDSSIYLCSVGGTGTAMNTEAFFGQGTRLTVV.

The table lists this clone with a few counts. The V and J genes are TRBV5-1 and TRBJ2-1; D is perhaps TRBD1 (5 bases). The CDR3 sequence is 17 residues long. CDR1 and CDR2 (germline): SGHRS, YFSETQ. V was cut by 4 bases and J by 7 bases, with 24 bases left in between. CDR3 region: CASSLGDGATMRNEQFF. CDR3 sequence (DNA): TGCGCCAGCAGCCTTGGCGATGGGGCTACAATGAGAAATGAGCAGTTCTTC. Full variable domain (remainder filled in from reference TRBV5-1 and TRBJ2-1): KAGVTQTPRYLIKTRGQQVTLSCSPISGHRSVSWYQQTPGQGLQFLFEYFSETQRNKGNFPGRFSGRQFSNSRSEMNVSTLELGDSALYLCASSLGDGATMRNEQFFGPGTRLTVL.

CDR3 region: CSVLGLAGTGELFF. The CDR3 nucleotides read TGCAGCGTACTGGGACTAGCGGGTACCGGGGAGCTGTTTTTT. V gene TRBV29-1 combines with J gene TRBJ2-2; 12 bases match TRBD2. The V gene's germline CDR1 is SQVTM and CDR2 ANQGSEA. This CDR3 is 14 amino acids long. V dropped 6 bases and J dropped 5; count of bases not matched to a gene: 4.

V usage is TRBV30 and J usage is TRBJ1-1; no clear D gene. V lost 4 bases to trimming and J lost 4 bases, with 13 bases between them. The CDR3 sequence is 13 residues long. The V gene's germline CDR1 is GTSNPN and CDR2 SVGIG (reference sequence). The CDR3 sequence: CAWTIQASTEAFF. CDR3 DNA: TGTGCCTGGACAATCCAGGCAAGCACTGAAGCTTTCTTT.

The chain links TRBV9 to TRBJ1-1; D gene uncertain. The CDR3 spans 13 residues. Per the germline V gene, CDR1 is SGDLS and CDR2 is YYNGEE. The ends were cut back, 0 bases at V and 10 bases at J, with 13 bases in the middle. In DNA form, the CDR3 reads TGTGCCAGCAGCGTAGCTGGGGAGACAATAGCTTTCTTT. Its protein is CASSVAGETIAFF. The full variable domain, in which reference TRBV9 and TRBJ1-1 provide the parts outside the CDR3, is DSGVTQTPKHLITATGQRVTLRCSPRSGDLSVYWYQQSLDQGLQFLIQYYNGEERAKGNILERFSAQQFPDLHSELNLSSLELGDSALYFCASSVAGETIAFFGQGTRLTVV.

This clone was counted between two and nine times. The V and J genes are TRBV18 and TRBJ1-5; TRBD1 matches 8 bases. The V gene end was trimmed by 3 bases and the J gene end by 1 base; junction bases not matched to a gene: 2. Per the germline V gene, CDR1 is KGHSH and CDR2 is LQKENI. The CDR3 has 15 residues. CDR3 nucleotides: TGTGCCAGCTCACCCCAGGGGGCCAGCAATCAGCCCCAGCATTTT. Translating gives CASSPQGASNQPQHF.

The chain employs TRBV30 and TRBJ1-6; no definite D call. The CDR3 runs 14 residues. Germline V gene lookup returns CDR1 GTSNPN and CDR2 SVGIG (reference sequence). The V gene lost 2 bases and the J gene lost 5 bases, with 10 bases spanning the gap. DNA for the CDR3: TGTGCCTGGAGTAGACTGCAGAATAATTCACCCCTCCACTTT. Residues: CAWSRLQNNSPLHF.

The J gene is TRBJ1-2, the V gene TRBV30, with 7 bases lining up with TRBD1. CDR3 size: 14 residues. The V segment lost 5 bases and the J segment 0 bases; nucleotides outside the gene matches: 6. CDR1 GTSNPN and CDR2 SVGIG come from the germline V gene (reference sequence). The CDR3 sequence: CAWAPGTANYGYTF. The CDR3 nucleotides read TGTGCCTGGGCTCCCGGGACAGCTAACTATGGCTACACCTTC.

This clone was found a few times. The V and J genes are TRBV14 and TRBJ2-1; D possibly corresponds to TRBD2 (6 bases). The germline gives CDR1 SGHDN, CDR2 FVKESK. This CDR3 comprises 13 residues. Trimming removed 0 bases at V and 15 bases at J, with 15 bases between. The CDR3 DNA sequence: TGTGCCAGCAGCCAAGATGGGTATGGGACTCGGTTCTTC. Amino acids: CASSQDGYGTRFF.

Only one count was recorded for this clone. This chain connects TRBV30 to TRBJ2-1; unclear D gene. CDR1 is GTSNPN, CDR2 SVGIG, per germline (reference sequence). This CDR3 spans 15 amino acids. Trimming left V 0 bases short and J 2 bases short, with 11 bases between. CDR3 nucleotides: TGTGCCTGGAGTGTAGGGCTGGGCCCCTACAATGAGCAGTTCTTC. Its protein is CAWSVGLGPYNEQFF.

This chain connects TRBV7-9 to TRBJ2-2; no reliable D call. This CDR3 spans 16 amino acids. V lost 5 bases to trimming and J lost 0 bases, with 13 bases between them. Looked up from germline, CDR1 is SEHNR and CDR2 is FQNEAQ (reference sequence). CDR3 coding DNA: TGTGCCAGCAGCACCGTAGGGCGCGCGAACACCGGGGAGCTGTTTTTT. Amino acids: CASSTVGRANTGELFF. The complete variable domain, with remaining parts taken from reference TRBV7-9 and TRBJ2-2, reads DTGVSQNPRHKITKRGQNVTFRCDPISEHNRLYWYRQTLGQGPEFLTYFQNEAQLEKSRLLSDRFSAERPKGSFSTLEIQRTEQGDSAMYLCASSTVGRANTGELFFGEGSRLTVL.

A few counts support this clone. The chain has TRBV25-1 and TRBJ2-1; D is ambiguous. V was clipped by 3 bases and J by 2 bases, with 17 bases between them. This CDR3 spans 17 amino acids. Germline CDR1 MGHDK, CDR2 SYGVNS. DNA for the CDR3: TGTGCCAGCAGTGACCCCCGAGACCGATCGACCTACAATGAGCAGTTCTTC. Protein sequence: CASSDPRDRSTYNEQFF.

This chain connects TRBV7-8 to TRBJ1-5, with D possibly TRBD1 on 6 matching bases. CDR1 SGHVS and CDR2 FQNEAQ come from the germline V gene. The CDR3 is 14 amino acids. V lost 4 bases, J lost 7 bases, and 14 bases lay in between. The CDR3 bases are TGTGCCAGCAGCTCACTTCAGGGGAAACAGCCCCAGCATTTT. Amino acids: CASSSLQGKQPQHF.

The CDR3 coding sequence is TGTGCCTGGAATCGGGGTACGGTTGAAAAACTGTTTTTT. Protein sequence: CAWNRGTVEKLFF. The rearrangement joins TRBV30 to TRBJ1-4; D not resolved. The germline V and J ends were trimmed by 4 bases and 7 bases, with 13 bases remaining between them. The CDR3 runs to 13 residues. Per the germline V gene, CDR1 is GTSNPN and CDR2 is SVGIG (reference sequence).

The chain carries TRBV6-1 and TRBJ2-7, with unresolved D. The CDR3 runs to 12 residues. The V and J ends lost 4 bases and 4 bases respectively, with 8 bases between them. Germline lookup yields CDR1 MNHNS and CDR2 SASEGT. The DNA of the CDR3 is TGTGCCAGCAGTGTCATGGGATACGAGCAGTACTTC. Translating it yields CASSVMGYEQYF.

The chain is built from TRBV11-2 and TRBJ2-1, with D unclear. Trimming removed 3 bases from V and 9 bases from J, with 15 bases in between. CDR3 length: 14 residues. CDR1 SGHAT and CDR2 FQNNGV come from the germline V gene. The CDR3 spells CASSFDIQSSEQFF. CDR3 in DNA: TGTGCCAGCAGCTTTGACATACAGTCAAGTGAGCAGTTCTTC.

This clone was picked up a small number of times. The CDR3: CASTLALAGNSYTQYF. The CDR3 DNA is TGTGCCAGCACCTTAGCCCTAGCGGGCAATTCTTATACGCAGTATTTT. J is TRBJ2-3 and V is TRBV27, with TRBD2 identical over 8 bases. This CDR3 spans 16 amino acids. The germline V gene encodes CDR1 MNHEY and CDR2 SMNVEV (reference sequence). V was clipped by 7 bases and J by 7 bases; unmatched bases: 16.